This entry lists 22 T cell receptor beta chains sequenced from one sample in a study of vaccination and CD4 T cells after COVID-19. With the Oncomine TCR Beta short-read assay, DNA from cultured CD4+ T cells was sequenced. TCRdb analysed the PCR reads with MiXCR anew, one entry per CDR3 protein. The table lists approximately 15,000 distinct CDR3 sequences, about half of them singletons, with about 15% in the top ten. For these receptors, no antigen is known. Treatment here: approximately 9-day PBMC culture with coronavirus spike peptide pools or control peptides (ViraFEST assay). Sequences were derived from CD4+ T cells from blood, cultured in vitro, sampled before SARS-CoV-2 vaccination. The receptors shown here come from a human donor who had recovered from COVID-19.

This clonotype was found a few times. The J gene is TRBJ1-2, the V gene TRBV20-1, with a weak D call TRBD1 (6 bases). This CDR3 is 15 amino acids long. V lost 0 bases, J lost 2 bases, and 13 bases lay in between. Germline lookup yields CDR1 DFQATT and CDR2 SNEGSKA (reference sequence). The CDR3 DNA is TGCAGTGCTAGAGATTTAAAGGGGGTGAACTATGGCTACACCTTC. Amino acid sequence: CSARDLKGVNYGYTF.

The J gene is TRBJ2-2, the V gene TRBV14; 8 positions match TRBD2. The trim removed 6 bases at V and 6 bases at J, leaving 3 bases unmatched. Per germline, CDR1 SGHDN and CDR2 FVKESK. The CDR3 loop spans 13 amino acids. CDR3 protein: CASRGSGAGELFF. CDR3 DNA sequence: TGTGCCAGCAGGGGTAGCGGGGCCGGGGAGCTGTTTTTT.

In the case of this clonotype: An end of the junction does not agree with germline; a read error may underlie this. The chain carries TRBV20-1 and TRBJ2-6; 11 bases align to TRBD1. Germline V gives CDR1 DFQATT, CDR2 SNEGSKA (reference sequence). This CDR3 spans 19 amino acids. The CDR3 protein is CSARDVRDRGAIGANVLTF. As DNA, the CDR3 is TGTAGTGCTAGAGACGTAAGGGACAGGGGGGCTATAGGGGCCAACGTCCTGACTTTC.

This clonotype was seen only once. CDR3 coding DNA: TGTGCCTGGAGTGTAAGTACCCACGAGCAGTACTTC. Translated: CAWSVSTHEQYF. V usage is TRBV30 and J usage is TRBJ2-7; the D is unclear. The germline CDR1 and CDR2 sequences are GTSNPN and SVGIG (reference sequence). The CDR3 contains 12 residues. Trimming removed 0 bases at V and 5 bases at J, with 8 bases between. The full variable domain, with the rest looked up from reference TRBV30 and TRBJ2-7, is SQTIHQWPATLVQPVGSPLSLECTVEGTSNPNLYWYRQAAGRGLQLLFYSVGIGQISSEVPQNLSASRPQDRQFILSSKKLLLSDSGFYLCAWSVSTHEQYFGPGTRLTVT.

This clonotype was observed once. J is TRBJ1-1 and V is TRBV20-1, with D maybe TRBD1 (5 bases). Germline loops: CDR1 DFQATT, CDR2 SNEGSKA (reference sequence). V lost 6 bases, J lost 4 bases, and 15 bases lay in between. This CDR3 comprises 13 residues. CDR3 bases: TGCAGTGCCGGGTCAGGGTCGGTCACTGAAGCTTTCTTT. Translating it yields CSAGSGSVTEAFF.

CDR3 bases: TGTGCCATCATTTCATCAGGGGGCGAGTACGAGCAGTACTTC. Translated, it gives CAIISSGGEYEQYF. The V call is TRBV10-3, the J call TRBJ2-7; 8 bases map to TRBD1. The CDR3 extends over 14 amino acids. Per germline, CDR1 ENHRY and CDR2 SYGVKD. The junction had 9 bases not matched to a gene; V was cut back by 7 bases and J by 4 bases.

The chain couples TRBV5-1 to TRBJ1-6; TRBD1 is a possible D gene (6 bases). Per the germline V gene, CDR1 is SGHRS and CDR2 is YFSETQ. The CDR3 spans 14 residues. Trimming pared 4 bases from V and 5 bases from J, leaving 10 bases between. This CDR3 reads CASSKGQNNSPLHF. In nucleotides, the CDR3 is TGCGCCAGCAGCAAAGGACAGAATAATTCACCCCTCCACTTT.

The chain carries TRBV27 and TRBJ1-6; 9 bases map to TRBD1. Germline V gene data show CDR1 as MNHEY and CDR2 as SMNVEV (reference sequence). Trimming removed 6 bases from V and 7 bases from J; junction bases left unmatched: 10. The CDR3 spans 16 residues. CDR3 residues: CASSKQTTGGNSPLHF. The CDR3 DNA reads as TGTGCCAGCAGCAAGCAAACGACAGGGGGAAATTCACCCCTCCACTTT.

The chain carries TRBV7-2 and TRBJ2-3; 10 positions agree with TRBD2. The CDR3 covers 18 residues. CDR1 is SGHTA, CDR2 FQGNSA, per germline. J was trimmed by 1 base and V by 5 bases; bases with no gene match: 12. The chain's CDR3 is CASSLQVSSGGGTDTQYF. CDR3 nucleotide sequence: TGTGCCAGCAGCCTCCAGGTGTCTAGCGGGGGAGGCACAGATACGCAGTATTTT.

The rearrangement joins TRBV19 to TRBJ2-7; the match to TRBD2 covers 8 bases. This CDR3 spans 14 amino acids. V lost 7 bases, J lost 4 bases, and 9 bases stayed unmatched. CDR1 is LNHDA, CDR2 SQIVND, per germline (reference sequence). CDR3 in DNA: TGTGCCAGTAAGCCCGGGAGGGCGGCTTACGAGCAGTACTTC. This codes for CASKPGRAAYEQYF.

This clonotype was counted between two and nine times. This sequence joins TRBV6-1 and TRBJ1-1; D gene ambiguous. V lost 10 bases to trimming and J lost 3 bases, with 9 bases between them. The germline V gene encodes CDR1 MNHNS and CDR2 SASEGT. There are 11 residues in the CDR3. This chain's CDR3 is CATSRDTEAFF. For the CDR3, the DNA is TGTGCCACCTCTAGGGACACTGAAGCTTTCTTT.

This clonotype has only a few counts. The rearrangement uses TRBV7-9 and TRBJ1-2; the D is unclear. V was trimmed by 4 bases and J by 0 bases, leaving 9 bases between them. The CDR3 contains 14 residues. CDR1 is SEHNR, CDR2 FQNEAQ, per germline (reference sequence). CDR3 bases: TGTGCCAGCAGCTACCCCTTTGCTAACTATGGCTACACCTTC. Translating gives CASSYPFANYGYTF.

This clonotype was found a few times. The V call is TRBV30, the J call TRBJ1-1; 8 bases line up with TRBD1. Germline V lookup: CDR1 GTSNPN, CDR2 SVGIG (reference sequence). The junction had 8 bases not matched to a gene; V was cut back by 4 bases and J by 1 base. This CDR3 comprises 15 residues. The CDR3 reads CAWKRAGTGNTEAFF. The CDR3 region has the DNA TGTGCCTGGAAGCGAGCCGGGACAGGGAACACTGAAGCTTTCTTT.

The gene calls are TRBV24-1 and TRBJ2-1, with 9 nucleotides matching TRBD2. CDR3 length: 16 amino acids. Trimming removed 3 bases from V and 8 bases from J; junction bases left unmatched: 10. Germline lookup yields CDR1 KGHDR and CDR2 SFDVKD. The DNA of the CDR3 is TGTGCCACCAGTGATCCCGGGACTAGCCGGTCCGATGAGCAGTTCTTC. Protein sequence: CATSDPGTSRSDEQFF.

The chain links TRBV28 to TRBJ1-3; 7 nucleotides line up with TRBD1. This CDR3 has 16 amino acids. Germline V gives CDR1 MDHEN, CDR2 SYDVKM. Trimming removed 5 bases from V and 2 bases from J; junction bases left unmatched: 9. The CDR3 region is CASSGTGDRAGNTIYF. CDR3 coding DNA: TGTGCCAGCAGTGGAACGGGCGACAGGGCTGGAAACACCATATATTTT.

The V call is TRBV28, the J call TRBJ2-7; 8 nucleotides align to TRBD2. Trimming took 2 bases from V and 4 from J; bases not matched to a gene: 7. In germline, CDR1 is MDHEN, CDR2 SYDVKM. The CDR3 extends over 15 amino acids. CDR3 residues: CASSLGAGTRYEQYF. CDR3 sequence (DNA): TGTGCCAGCAGTTTAGGGGCAGGGACTAGGTACGAGCAGTACTTC.

In its sample, this clonotype was seen a few times. V is TRBV20-1 and J is TRBJ2-2; possibly TRBD1 or TRBD2 for D (5 bases each). The CDR3 runs 16 residues. Germline V gene sequence: CDR1 DFQATT, CDR2 SNEGSKA (reference sequence). V was pared by 0 bases and J by 2 bases, with 13 bases between. The CDR3 DNA is TGCAGTGCTAGAGACCCCGGGACGGAAAACACCGGGGAGCTGTTTTTT. Amino acids: CSARDPGTENTGELFF.

The chain employs TRBV6-4 and TRBJ1-2; 11 bases line up with TRBD1. The CDR3 spans 16 residues. Per germline, CDR1 MRHNA and CDR2 SNTAGT. The V gene end was trimmed by 6 bases and the J gene end by 4 bases; junction bases not matched to a gene: 10. For the CDR3, the DNA is TGTGCCAGCAGGCCTCCCGGCGGGACAGGGGGCTATGGCTACACCTTC. Its translation is CASRPPGGTGGYGYTF.

The chain couples TRBV15 to TRBJ1-3; 9 nucleotides line up with TRBD1. Per the germline V gene, CDR1 is LNHNV and CDR2 is YYDKDF (reference sequence). V trimming: 5 bases; J trimming: 0 bases; junction bases outside the gene matches: 20. This CDR3 comprises 21 residues. DNA for the CDR3: TGTGCCACCAGCCGAGCCCGACAGGGGGGGTTGGACGTGAGCTCTGGAAACACCATATATTTT. The encoded protein is CATSRARQGGLDVSSGNTIYF.

The chain is built from TRBV12-3 or TRBV12-4 and TRBJ2-5; 10 positions agree with TRBD2. This CDR3 region has 13 residues. V shed 9 bases, J shed 5 bases, and the junction held 6 bases outside the gene matches. Here the CDR3 DNA reads TGTGCCAGTGGGCTAGCGGGAGTGGAGACCCAGTACTTC. This translates into CASGLAGVETQYF.

V is TRBV5-6 and J is TRBJ2-2; D not certain. Trimming removed 0 bases at V and 9 bases at J, with 3 bases between. This CDR3 has 11 residues. The germline CDR1 and CDR2 sequences are SGHDT and YYEEEE. The CDR3 nucleotides are TGTGCCAGCAGCTTGGAACGGGAGCTGTTTTTT. It is translated as CASSLERELFF.

The V call is TRBV19, the J call TRBJ1-1; TRBD1 matches at 10 bases. V was clipped by 3 bases and J by 5 bases; unmatched bases: 9. Germline CDR1 LNHDA, CDR2 SQIVND (reference sequence). This CDR3 is built from 16 residues. The CDR3 sequence: CASSIRGDRGDTEAFF. The CDR3 DNA reads TGTGCCAGTAGTATCCGCGGGGACAGGGGCGATACTGAAGCTTTCTTT.